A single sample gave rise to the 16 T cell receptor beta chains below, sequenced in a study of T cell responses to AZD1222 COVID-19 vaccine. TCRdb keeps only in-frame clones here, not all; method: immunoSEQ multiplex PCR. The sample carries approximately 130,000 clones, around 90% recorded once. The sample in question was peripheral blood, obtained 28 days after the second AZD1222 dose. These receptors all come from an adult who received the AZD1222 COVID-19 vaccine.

The CDR3 bases are TGTGCCAGTACCTTGACAGGGATGAGGAATTCACCCCTCCACTTT. It is translated as CASTLTGMRNSPLHF. The genes are TRBV19 and TRBJ1-6; 7 bases align to TRBD1. Trimming removed 7 bases from V and 7 bases from J; junction bases left unmatched: 10. There are 15 residues in the CDR3. The germline CDR1 and CDR2 sequences are LNHDA and SQIVND (reference sequence).

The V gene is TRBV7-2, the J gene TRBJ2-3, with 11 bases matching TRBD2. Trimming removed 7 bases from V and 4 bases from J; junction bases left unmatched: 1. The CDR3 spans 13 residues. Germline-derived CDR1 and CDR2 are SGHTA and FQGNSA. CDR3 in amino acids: CASKLAGADTQYF. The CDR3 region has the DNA TGTGCCAGCAAACTAGCGGGAGCAGATACGCAGTATTTT.

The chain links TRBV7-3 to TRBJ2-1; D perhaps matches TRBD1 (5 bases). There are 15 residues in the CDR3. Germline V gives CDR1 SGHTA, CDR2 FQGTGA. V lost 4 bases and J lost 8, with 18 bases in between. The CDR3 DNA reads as TGTGCCAGCAGCTCCATAGGGGCTACCGTAGATGAGCAGTTCTTC. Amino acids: CASSSIGATVDEQFF.

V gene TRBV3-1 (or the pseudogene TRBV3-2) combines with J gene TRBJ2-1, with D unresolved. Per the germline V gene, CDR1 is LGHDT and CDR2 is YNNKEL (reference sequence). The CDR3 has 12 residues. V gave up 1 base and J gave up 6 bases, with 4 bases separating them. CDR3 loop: CASSQASNEQFF. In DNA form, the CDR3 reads TGTGCCAGCAGCCAAGCCTCCAATGAGCAGTTCTTC.

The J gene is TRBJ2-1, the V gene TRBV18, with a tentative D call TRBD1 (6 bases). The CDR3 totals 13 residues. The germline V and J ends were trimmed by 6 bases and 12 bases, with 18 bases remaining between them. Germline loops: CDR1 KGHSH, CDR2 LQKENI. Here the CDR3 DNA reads TGTGCCAGCTCCCTGGGTGTGGACAGAGGGCAGTTCTTC. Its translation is CASSLGVDRGQFF.

The CDR3 protein is CASSYRGTGWYEQYF. For the CDR3, the DNA is TGTGCCAGCAGTTACCGGGGGACAGGGTGGTACGAGCAGTACTTC. The chain couples TRBV6-5 to TRBJ2-7; 9 bases are shared with TRBD1. The V gene's germline CDR1 is MNHEY and CDR2 SVGAGI. The CDR3 has 15 amino acids. Losses at the gene ends were 2 bases for V and 4 bases for J; bases not matched to a gene: 6.

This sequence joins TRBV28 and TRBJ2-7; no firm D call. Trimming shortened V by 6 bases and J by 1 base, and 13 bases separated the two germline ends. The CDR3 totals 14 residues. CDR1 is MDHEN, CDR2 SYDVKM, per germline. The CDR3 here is CASSFFSGSYEQYF. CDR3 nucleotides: TGTGCCAGCAGCTTCTTCTCTGGGTCCTACGAGCAGTACTTC.

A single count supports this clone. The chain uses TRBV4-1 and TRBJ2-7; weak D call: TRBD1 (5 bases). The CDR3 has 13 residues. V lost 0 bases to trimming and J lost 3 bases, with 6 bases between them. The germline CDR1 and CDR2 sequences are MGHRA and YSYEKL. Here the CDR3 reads CASSQDDSYEQYF. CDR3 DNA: TGCGCCAGCAGCCAAGATGACAGCTACGAGCAGTACTTC.

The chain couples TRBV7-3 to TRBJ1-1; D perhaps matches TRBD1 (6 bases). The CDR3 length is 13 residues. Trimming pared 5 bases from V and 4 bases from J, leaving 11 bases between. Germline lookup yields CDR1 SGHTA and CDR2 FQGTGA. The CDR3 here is CASSRTGFTEAFF. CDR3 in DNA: TGTGCCAGCAGCCGTACAGGGTTCACTGAAGCTTTCTTT.

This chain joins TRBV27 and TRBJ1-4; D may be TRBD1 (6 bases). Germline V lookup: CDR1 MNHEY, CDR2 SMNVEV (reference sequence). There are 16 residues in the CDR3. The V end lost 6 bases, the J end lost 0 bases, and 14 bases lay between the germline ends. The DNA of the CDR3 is TGTGCCAGCAGGGGGCAGGGGATTTCAACTAATGAAAAACTGTTTTTT. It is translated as CASRGQGISTNEKLFF.

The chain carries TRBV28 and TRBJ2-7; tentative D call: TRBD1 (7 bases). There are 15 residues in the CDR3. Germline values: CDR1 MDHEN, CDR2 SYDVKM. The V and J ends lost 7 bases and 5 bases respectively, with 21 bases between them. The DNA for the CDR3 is TGTGCCAGCACCATAGGAGGGGGCGTACACCACGAGCAGTACTTC. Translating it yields CASTIGGGVHHEQYF.

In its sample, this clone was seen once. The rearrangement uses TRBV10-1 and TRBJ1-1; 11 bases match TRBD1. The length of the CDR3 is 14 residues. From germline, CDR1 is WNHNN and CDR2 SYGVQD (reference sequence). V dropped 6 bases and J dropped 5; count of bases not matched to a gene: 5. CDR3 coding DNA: TGCGCCAGCAGACCCGGGACAGGGGGTACTGAAGCTTTCTTT. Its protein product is CASRPGTGGTEAFF.

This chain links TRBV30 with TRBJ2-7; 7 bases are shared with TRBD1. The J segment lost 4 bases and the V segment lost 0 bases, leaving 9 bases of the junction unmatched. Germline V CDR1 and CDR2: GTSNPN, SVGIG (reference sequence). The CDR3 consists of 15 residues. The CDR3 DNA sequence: TGTGCCTGGAGTGTACATAAGGGGGCAGGATACGAGCAGTACTTC. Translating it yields CAWSVHKGAGYEQYF.

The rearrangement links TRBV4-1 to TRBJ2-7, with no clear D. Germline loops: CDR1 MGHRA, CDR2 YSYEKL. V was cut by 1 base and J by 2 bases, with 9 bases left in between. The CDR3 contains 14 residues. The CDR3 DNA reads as TGCGCCAGCAGCCAAGCACAGAACCCCTACGAGCAGTACTTC. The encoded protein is CASSQAQNPYEQYF.

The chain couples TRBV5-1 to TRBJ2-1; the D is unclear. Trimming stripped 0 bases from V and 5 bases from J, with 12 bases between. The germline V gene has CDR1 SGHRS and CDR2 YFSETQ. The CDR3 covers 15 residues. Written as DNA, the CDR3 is TGCGCCAGCAGCTTGGCCACTTTTAGTAACAATGAGCAGTTCTTC. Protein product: CASSLATFSNNEQFF.

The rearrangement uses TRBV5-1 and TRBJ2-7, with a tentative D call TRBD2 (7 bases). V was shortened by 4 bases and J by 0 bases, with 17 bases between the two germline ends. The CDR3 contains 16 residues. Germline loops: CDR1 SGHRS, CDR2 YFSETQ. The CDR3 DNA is TGCGCCAGCAGCCGCGGCGAGGGGGGGAGCTCCTACGAGCAGTACTTC. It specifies CASSRGEGGSSYEQYF. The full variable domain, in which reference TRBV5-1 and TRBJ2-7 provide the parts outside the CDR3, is KAGVTQTPRYLIKTRGQQVTLSCSPISGHRSVSWYQQTPGQGLQFLFEYFSETQRNKGNFPGRFSGRQFSNSRSEMNVSTLELGDSALYLCASSRGEGGSSYEQYFGPGTRLTVT.